These 23 T cell receptor beta chains originate from one sample sequenced in a study of shared clonotypes between healthy human individuals. CD8 cells classed as naive were CD45RO-negative and positively selected for CCR7, excluding terminally differentiated effector memory CD45RA+ cells. Clones were sequenced by immunoSEQ multiplex PCR, and TCRdb holds only the in-frame ones, with some missing. Here the sample spans some 2,100,000 clones, more than 85% being singletons. The sequenced sample consisted of naive CD8+ T cells from PBMCs. These receptors were obtained from a man younger than 35 in good health. Some clones in this sample may be carry-over from other donors' samples.

In its sample, this clone was seen once. This sample includes further DNA sequences coding for the same CDR3. The DNA of the CDR3 is TGTGCCAGCAGTTGGGACAGGGGTGGCTACGAGCAGTACTTC. Its translation: CASSWDRGGYEQYF. The chain joins TRBV5-4 to TRBJ2-7, with 10 bases identical to TRBD1. Germline CDR1 is SGHNT and CDR2 is YYREEE (reference sequence). V lost 5 bases to trimming and J lost 3 bases; unmatched junction nucleotides: 5. The CDR3 has 14 residues.

The chain recombines TRBV5-6 with TRBJ2-1; D may be TRBD1 or TRBD2 (6 bases each). Trimming took off 3 bases at V and 7 bases at J, with 20 bases between the two ends. CDR1 SGHDT and CDR2 YYEEEE come from the germline V gene. The length of the CDR3 is 16 residues. The CDR3: CASSWGATVPRNEQFF. The CDR3 DNA reads as TGTGCCAGCAGCTGGGGGGCGACCGTCCCTCGGAATGAGCAGTTCTTC.

V usage is TRBV28 and J usage is TRBJ2-1; 7 bases align to TRBD1. The CDR3 totals 14 residues. J lost 3 bases, V lost 4 bases, and 3 bases had no gene match. Per the germline V gene, CDR1 is MDHEN and CDR2 is SYDVKM. The DNA of the CDR3 is TGTGCCAGCAGTTCCGGGACAGACTACAATGAGCAGTTCTTC. Protein product: CASSSGTDYNEQFF.

This clone was detected only once. The same CDR3 also results from other DNA sequences found in this sample. The chain joins TRBV6-5 to TRBJ2-5; no definite D call. Trimming cost V 6 bases and J 5 bases, with 7 bases left between them. CDR1 MNHEY and CDR2 SVGAGI come from the germline V gene. The CDR3 has 11 amino acids. CDR3 nucleotides: TGTGCCAGCAGGACTGGGGAGACCCAGTACTTC. This gives the protein CASRTGETQYF.

The chain couples TRBV9 to TRBJ2-7; D unresolved. This CDR3 is 15 amino acids long. Trimming removed 0 bases at V and 0 bases at J, with 10 bases between. Germline-derived CDR1 and CDR2 are SGDLS and YYNGEE. The CDR3: CASSVDETPSYEQYF. CDR3 DNA: TGTGCCAGCAGCGTAGATGAGACACCCTCCTACGAGCAGTACTTC.

The chain links TRBV7-9 to TRBJ2-7, with TRBD2 as a possible D gene (5 bases). Germline values: CDR1 SEHNR, CDR2 FQNEAQ (reference sequence). This CDR3 is 18 amino acids long. Trimming shortened V by 5 bases and J by 0 bases, and 23 bases separated the two germline ends. CDR3 bases: TGTGCCAGCAGCACCGGCGCAGCAAGACCTAGCCCCTCCTACGAGCAGTACTTC. Translated, it gives CASSTGAARPSPSYEQYF.

The chain recombines TRBV27 with TRBJ2-1, with D possibly TRBD2 on 7 matching bases. The V and J ends lost 4 bases and 8 bases respectively, with 21 bases between them. CDR3 length equals 16 residues. Germline V lookup: CDR1 MNHEY, CDR2 SMNVEV (reference sequence). CDR3 protein: CASSSPGAGAGDEQFF. The CDR3 nucleotides read TGTGCCAGCAGTTCCCCGGGGGCGGGGGCTGGGGATGAGCAGTTCTTC.

This chain joins TRBV6-6 and TRBJ1-1, with unresolved D. The CDR3 has 13 residues. Trimming took 4 bases from V and 7 from J, leaving 13 bases between them. Germline assignment: CDR1 MNHNY and CDR2 SVGAGI (reference sequence). The CDR3 protein is CASSLTVGGEAFF. CDR3 nucleotides: TGTGCCAGCAGTTTAACAGTTGGCGGTGAAGCTTTCTTT.

The rearrangement joins TRBV20-1 to TRBJ2-7; D not resolved. Germline V lookup: CDR1 DFQATT, CDR2 SNEGSKA (reference sequence). Between the trimmed V and J ends, which lost 6 bases and 4 bases, there was a span of 7 bases. This CDR3 contains 10 residues. CDR3 amino acids: CSAVAYEQYF. The CDR3 DNA follows: TGCAGTGCGGTCGCGTACGAGCAGTACTTC.

The gene calls are TRBV10-3 and TRBJ2-1; D is perhaps TRBD2 (5 bases). Trimming took off 5 bases at V and 0 bases at J, with 14 bases between the two ends. This CDR3 has 16 amino acids. The V gene's germline CDR1 is ENHRY and CDR2 SYGVKD. The CDR3 bases are TGTGCCATCAGTTCCCGAGCGGAGAGCTCCTACAATGAGCAGTTCTTC. Amino acid sequence: CAISSRAESSYNEQFF.

The CDR3 DNA reads TGTGCCAGCAGTCCTTTCGGGGAGACCCAGTACTTC. Translating it yields CASSPFGETQYF. The chain combines TRBV27 with TRBJ2-5, with D unclear. This CDR3 has 12 amino acids. Germline V CDR1 and CDR2: MNHEY, SMNVEV (reference sequence). V was cut by 5 bases and J by 5 bases, with 9 bases left in between.

The V call is TRBV27, the J call TRBJ2-7, with 7 bases aligning to TRBD2. V lost 3 bases and J lost 0; bases outside the gene matches: 2. The CDR3 has 14 residues. Germline CDR1 and CDR2: MNHEY and SMNVEV (reference sequence). CDR3 bases: TGTGCCAGCAGTTTTACTAGCGCCTCCTACGAGCAGTACTTC. Its protein product is CASSFTSASYEQYF.

This clone was observed a few times. This sequence joins TRBV21-1 and TRBJ2-2; TRBD2, the D gene given by the table, was not confirmed from the DNA. TRBV21-1 counts as a pseudogene. This CDR3 region has 14 residues. The CDR3 protein is CASRYRAPSGELFF. The CDR3 DNA follows: TGTGCCAGCAGGTACCGCGCTCCGTCCGGGGAGCTGTTTTTT.

This clone appeared once. The V and J genes are TRBV4-1 and TRBJ1-1, with D perhaps matching TRBD1 (6 bases). The germline V gene has CDR1 MGHRA and CDR2 YSYEKL. V was trimmed by 0 bases and J by 1 base, leaving 15 bases between them. The CDR3 spans 17 residues. The CDR3 DNA reads as TGCGCCAGCAGCCAAGAAAGGGACATTATTACGAACACTGAAGCTTTCTTT. Translated: CASSQERDIITNTEAFF.

The gene calls are TRBV11-2 and TRBJ1-2, with 7 bases matching TRBD1. The ends lost 6 bases at V and 8 bases at J; junction bases unmatched: 9. CDR3 size: 13 residues. Germline CDR1 reads SGHAT; CDR2 reads FQNNGV. DNA for the CDR3: TGTGCCAGCAGTTCCGGCAGGGGGATCGGCTACACCTTC. Translated: CASSSGRGIGYTF.

The chain links TRBV7-2 to TRBJ1-5; perhaps TRBD1 as D (5 bases). V was shortened by 4 bases and J by 1 base, with 11 bases between the two germline ends. CDR1 is SGHTA and CDR2 is FQGNSA in the germline V gene. CDR3 length: 15 amino acids. CDR3: CASSSRVGSNQPQHF. DNA of the CDR3: TGTGCCAGCAGCTCCAGGGTTGGGAGCAATCAGCCCCAGCATTTT.

The chain joins TRBV10-2 to TRBJ2-7, with 8 positions matching TRBD1. V was clipped by 8 bases and J by 5 bases; unmatched bases: 8. CDR1 and CDR2 from the germline V gene are WSHSY and SAAADI. The CDR3 is made up of 13 amino acids. The CDR3 loop is CASSWTGRHEQYF. CDR3 nucleotide sequence: TGCGCCAGCTCATGGACAGGGCGACACGAGCAGTACTTC.

The V call is TRBV9, the J call TRBJ1-2, with 9 bases aligning to TRBD1. Germline V gene data show CDR1 as SGDLS and CDR2 as YYNGEE. With 0 bases clipped from V and 6 bases from J, the junction kept 9 bases outside the gene matches. This CDR3 has 16 amino acids. In DNA form, the CDR3 reads TGTGCCAGCAGCGTAGAGGGGACAGGGAAGGGGAATGGCTACACCTTC. It yields the protein CASSVEGTGKGNGYTF.

V gene TRBV30 combines with J gene TRBJ2-7; D uncertain. Per the germline V gene, CDR1 is GTSNPN and CDR2 is SVGIG (reference sequence). Trimming stripped 0 bases from V and 6 bases from J, with 6 bases between. The CDR3 is 11 amino acids. In nucleotides, the CDR3 is TGTGCCTGGAGTGTTAGTATCGAGCAGTACTTC. It specifies CAWSVSIEQYF. Filled out from reference TRBV30 and TRBJ2-7, the complete variable domain reads SQTIHQWPATLVQPVGSPLSLECTVEGTSNPNLYWYRQAAGRGLQLLFYSVGIGQISSEVPQNLSASRPQDRQFILSSKKLLLSDSGFYLCAWSVSIEQYFGPGTRLTVT.

A word on this clone: The same CDR3 can be traced to other DNA sequences in this sample. The chain combines TRBV11-2 with TRBJ2-5; D ambiguous. Germline values: CDR1 SGHAT, CDR2 FQNNGV. The CDR3 covers 12 residues. Trimming removed 2 bases at V and 0 bases at J, with 1 base between. The CDR3 region has the DNA TGTGCCAGCAGCTTATACCAAGAGACCCAGTACTTC. Translation gives CASSLYQETQYF.

This clone was seen once. The chain uses TRBV19 and TRBJ2-7; TRBD1 matches at 9 bases. This CDR3 region has 14 residues. Germline V gives CDR1 LNHDA, CDR2 SQIVND (reference sequence). Unmatched junction bases numbered 5, after V lost 4 bases and J lost 4 bases. The CDR3 reads CASSTQGTGYEQYF. The CDR3 DNA follows: TGTGCCAGTAGTACACAGGGGACAGGGTACGAGCAGTACTTC.

CDR3 amino acids: CASRIPPQETQYF. The CDR3 region has the DNA TGTGCCAGCCGTATCCCCCCTCAAGAGACCCAGTACTTC. The chain recombines TRBV28 with TRBJ2-5; no clear D gene. CDR1 and CDR2 (germline): MDHEN, SYDVKM. The CDR3 is 13 residues long. With 8 bases removed from V and 2 bases from J, the gap between germline ends came to 12 bases.

The V gene is TRBV27, the J gene TRBJ2-1; no clear D gene. Trimming took off 6 bases at V and 6 bases at J, with 15 bases between the two ends. The CDR3 is 14 residues long. Germline-derived CDR1 and CDR2 are MNHEY and SMNVEV (reference sequence). The CDR3 loop is CASSELTPTNEQFF. In DNA form, the CDR3 reads TGTGCCAGCAGCGAGCTAACTCCGACCAATGAGCAGTTCTTC.